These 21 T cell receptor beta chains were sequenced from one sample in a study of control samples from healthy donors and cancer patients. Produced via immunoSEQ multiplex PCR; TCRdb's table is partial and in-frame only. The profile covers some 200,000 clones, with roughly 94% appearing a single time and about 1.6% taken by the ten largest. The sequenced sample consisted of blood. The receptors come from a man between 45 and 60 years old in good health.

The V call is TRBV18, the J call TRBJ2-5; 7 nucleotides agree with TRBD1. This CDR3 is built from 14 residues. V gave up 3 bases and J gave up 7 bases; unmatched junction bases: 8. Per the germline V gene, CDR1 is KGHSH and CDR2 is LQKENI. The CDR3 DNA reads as TGTGCCAGCTCACCCTGGAAGGGGGCTTGGACCCAGTACTTC. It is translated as CASSPWKGAWTQYF.

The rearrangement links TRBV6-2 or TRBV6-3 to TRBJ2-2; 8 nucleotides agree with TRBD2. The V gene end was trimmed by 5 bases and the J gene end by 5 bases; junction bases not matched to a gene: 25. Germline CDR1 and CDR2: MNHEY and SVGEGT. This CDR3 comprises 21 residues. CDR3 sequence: CASSHHLRGVLSTAWTGELFF. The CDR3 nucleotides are TGTGCCAGCAGTCACCACTTGCGGGGGGTCCTCTCTACCGCGTGGACCGGGGAGCTGTTTTTT.

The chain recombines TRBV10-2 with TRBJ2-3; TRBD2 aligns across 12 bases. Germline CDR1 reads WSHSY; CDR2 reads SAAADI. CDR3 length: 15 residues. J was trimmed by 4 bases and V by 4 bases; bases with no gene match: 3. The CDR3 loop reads CASSGTSGAADTQYF. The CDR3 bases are TGCGCCAGCAGTGGGACTAGCGGGGCGGCAGATACGCAGTATTTT.

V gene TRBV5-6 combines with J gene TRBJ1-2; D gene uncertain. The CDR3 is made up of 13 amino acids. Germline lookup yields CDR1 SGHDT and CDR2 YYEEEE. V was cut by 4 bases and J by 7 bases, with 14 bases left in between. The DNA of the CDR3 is TGTGCCAGCAGCCTACAGCGTGATGGTGGCTACACCTTC. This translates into CASSLQRDGGYTF.

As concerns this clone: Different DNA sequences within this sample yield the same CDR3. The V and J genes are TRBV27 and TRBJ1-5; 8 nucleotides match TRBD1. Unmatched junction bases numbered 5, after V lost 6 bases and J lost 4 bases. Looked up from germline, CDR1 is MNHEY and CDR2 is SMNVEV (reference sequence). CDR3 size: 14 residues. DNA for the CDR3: TGTGCCAGCAGCGATACAGGGGGAAATCAGCCCCAGCATTTT. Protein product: CASSDTGGNQPQHF.

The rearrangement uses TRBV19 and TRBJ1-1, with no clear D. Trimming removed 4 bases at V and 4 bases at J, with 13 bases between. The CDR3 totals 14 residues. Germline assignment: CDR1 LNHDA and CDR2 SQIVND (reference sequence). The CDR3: CASSSTPLPTEAFF. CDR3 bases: TGTGCCAGTAGTAGTACTCCGTTACCCACTGAAGCTTTCTTT.

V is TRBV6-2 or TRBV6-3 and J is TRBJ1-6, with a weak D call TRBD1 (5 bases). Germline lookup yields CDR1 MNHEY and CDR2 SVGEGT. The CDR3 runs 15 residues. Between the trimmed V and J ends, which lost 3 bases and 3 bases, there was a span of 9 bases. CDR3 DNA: TGTGCCAGCAGTTATTACGGACACTATAATTCACCCCTCCACTTT. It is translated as CASSYYGHYNSPLHF.

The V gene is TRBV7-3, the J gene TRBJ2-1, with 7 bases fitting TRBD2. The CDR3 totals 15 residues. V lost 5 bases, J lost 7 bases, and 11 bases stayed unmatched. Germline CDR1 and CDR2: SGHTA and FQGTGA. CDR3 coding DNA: TGTGCCAGCAGCCTCTCCGGGAGGACTGGAAATGAGCAGTTCTTC. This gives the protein CASSLSGRTGNEQFF.

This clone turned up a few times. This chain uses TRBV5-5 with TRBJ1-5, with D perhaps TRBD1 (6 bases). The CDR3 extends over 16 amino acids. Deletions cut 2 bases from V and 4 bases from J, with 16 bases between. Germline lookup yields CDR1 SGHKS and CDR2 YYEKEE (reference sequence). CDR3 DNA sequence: TGTGCCAGCAGCTTAGGCCGAGTGGGACAAAATCAGCCCCAGCATTTT. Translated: CASSLGRVGQNQPQHF.

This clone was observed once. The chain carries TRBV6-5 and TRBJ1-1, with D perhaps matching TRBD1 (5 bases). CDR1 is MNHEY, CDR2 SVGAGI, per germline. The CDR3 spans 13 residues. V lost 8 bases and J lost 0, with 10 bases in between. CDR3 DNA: TGTGCCAGCGGGGCGAGGTTGAACACTGAAGCTTTCTTT. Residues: CASGARLNTEAFF.

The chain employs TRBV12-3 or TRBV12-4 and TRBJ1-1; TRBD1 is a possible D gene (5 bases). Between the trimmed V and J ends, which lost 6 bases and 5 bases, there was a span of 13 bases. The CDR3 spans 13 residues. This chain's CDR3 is CASSPGGYTEAFF. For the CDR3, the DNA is TGTGCCAGCAGCCCGGGGGGTTATACTGAAGCTTTCTTT.

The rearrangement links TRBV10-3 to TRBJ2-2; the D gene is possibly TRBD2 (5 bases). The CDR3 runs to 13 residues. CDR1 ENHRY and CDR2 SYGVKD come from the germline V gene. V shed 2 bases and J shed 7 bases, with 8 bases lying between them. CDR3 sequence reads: CAISERRDGELFF. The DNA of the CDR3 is TGTGCCATCAGTGAGCGTCGGGACGGGGAGCTGTTTTTT.

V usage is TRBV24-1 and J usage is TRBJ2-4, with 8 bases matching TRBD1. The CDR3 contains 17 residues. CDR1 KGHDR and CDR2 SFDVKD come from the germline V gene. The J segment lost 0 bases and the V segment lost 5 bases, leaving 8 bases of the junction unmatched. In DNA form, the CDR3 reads TGTGCCACCAGTGGGACTCAAGGACAGGGAGCCAAAAACATTCAGTACTTC. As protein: CATSGTQGQGAKNIQYF.

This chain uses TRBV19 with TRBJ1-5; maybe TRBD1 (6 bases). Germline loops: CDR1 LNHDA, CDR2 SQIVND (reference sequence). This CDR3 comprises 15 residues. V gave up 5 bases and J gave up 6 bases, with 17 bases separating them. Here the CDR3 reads CASSDPGGSGQPQHF. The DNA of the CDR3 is TGTGCCAGTAGTGATCCGGGGGGCTCGGGTCAGCCCCAGCATTTT.

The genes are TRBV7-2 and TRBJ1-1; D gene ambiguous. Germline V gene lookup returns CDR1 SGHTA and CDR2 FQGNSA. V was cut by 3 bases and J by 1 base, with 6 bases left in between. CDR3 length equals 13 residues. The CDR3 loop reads CASSFRQNTEAFF. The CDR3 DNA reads TGTGCCAGCAGCTTCCGACAGAACACTGAAGCTTTCTTT.

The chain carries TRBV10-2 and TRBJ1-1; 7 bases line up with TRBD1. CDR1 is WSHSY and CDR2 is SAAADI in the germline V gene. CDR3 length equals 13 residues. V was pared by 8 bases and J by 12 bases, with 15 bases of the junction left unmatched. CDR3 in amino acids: CASGGGRTGVPFF. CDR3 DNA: TGCGCCAGCGGGGGGGGACGTACAGGGGTCCCTTTCTTT.

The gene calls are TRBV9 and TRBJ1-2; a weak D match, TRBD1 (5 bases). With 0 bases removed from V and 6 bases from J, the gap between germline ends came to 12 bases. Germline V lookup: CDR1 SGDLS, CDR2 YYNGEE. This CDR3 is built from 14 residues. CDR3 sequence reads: CASSVGMGLNGYTF. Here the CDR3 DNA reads TGTGCCAGCAGCGTAGGAATGGGGCTCAATGGCTACACCTTC.

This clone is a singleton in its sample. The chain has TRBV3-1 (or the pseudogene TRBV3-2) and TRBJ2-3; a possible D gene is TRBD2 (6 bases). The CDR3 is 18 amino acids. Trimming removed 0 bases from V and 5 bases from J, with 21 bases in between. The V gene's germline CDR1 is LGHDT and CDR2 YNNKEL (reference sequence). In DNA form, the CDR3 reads TGTGCCAGCAGCCAAGAAAGCAGGACGGGGGTGACCGAAGATACGCAGTATTTT. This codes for CASSQESRTGVTEDTQYF.

The CDR3 here is CASSGTGLAKNIQYF. CDR3 DNA sequence: TGTGCCAGCTCCGGGACAGGGCTAGCCAAAAACATTCAGTACTTC. The V gene is TRBV7-9, the J gene TRBJ2-4, with 9 bases aligning to TRBD1. Trimming cost V 8 bases and J 0 bases; bases outside gene matches: 5. This CDR3 spans 15 amino acids. Germline V gives CDR1 SEHNR, CDR2 FQNEAQ (reference sequence).

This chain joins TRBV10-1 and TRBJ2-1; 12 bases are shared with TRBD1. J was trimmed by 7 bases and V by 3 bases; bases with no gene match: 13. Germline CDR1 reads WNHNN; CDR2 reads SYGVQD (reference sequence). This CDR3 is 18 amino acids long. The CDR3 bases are TGCGCCAGCAGTGACCAGCCGTCGGGACAGGGGGCTAGGAATGAGCAGTTCTTC. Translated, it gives CASSDQPSGQGARNEQFF.

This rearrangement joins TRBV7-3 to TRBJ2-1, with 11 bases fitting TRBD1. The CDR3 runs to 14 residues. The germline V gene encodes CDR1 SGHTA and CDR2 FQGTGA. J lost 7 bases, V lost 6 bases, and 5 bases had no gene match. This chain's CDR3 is CASRRTGGANEQFF. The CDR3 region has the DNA TGTGCCAGCAGGCGGACAGGGGGCGCGAATGAGCAGTTCTTC.